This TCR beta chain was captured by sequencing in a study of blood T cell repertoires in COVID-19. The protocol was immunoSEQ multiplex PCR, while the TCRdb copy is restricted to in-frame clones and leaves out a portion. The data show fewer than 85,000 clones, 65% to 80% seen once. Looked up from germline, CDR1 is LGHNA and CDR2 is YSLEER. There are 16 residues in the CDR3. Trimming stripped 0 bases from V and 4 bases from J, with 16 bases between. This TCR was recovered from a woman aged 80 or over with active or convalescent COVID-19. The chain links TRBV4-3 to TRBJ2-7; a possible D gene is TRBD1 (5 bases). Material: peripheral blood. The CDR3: CASSQDGPGKTYEQYF. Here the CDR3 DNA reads TGCGCCAGCAGCCAAGATGGGCCAGGGAAGACTTACGAGCAGTACTTC.